Below, 30 T cell receptor beta chains from the same sample are listed, as sequenced in a study of cytomegalovirus exposure and HLA in healthy donors. 13 Jbeta primers and 60 Vbeta primers were used for the PCR. Clones were read by immunoSEQ multiplex PCR, and TCRdb kept only the in-frame ones, dropping some. The sample totals roughly 120,000 clones. The sequenced material came from PBMCs. These receptors came from a young man in good health and CMV-seronegative.

The V call is TRBV27, the J call TRBJ2-7; D may be TRBD2 (5 bases). The CDR3 consists of 13 residues. V dropped 4 bases and J dropped 5 bases, with 12 bases sitting between them. Germline V gene data show CDR1 as MNHEY and CDR2 as SMNVEV (reference sequence). In nucleotides, the CDR3 is TGTGCCAGCAGTTCCCGAGGGAAGAACGAGCAGTACTTC. It encodes CASSSRGKNEQYF.

The V and J genes are TRBV28 and TRBJ2-3; TRBD1 matches 8 bases. The length of the CDR3 is 16 residues. CDR1 and CDR2 (germline): MDHEN, SYDVKM. V lost 6 bases and J lost 6; bases outside the gene matches: 14. CDR3 bases: TGTGCCAGCAGGAACGCAGGGGGCGAGGACTCCGATACGCAGTATTTT. Translating gives CASRNAGGEDSDTQYF.

This chain links TRBV7-2 with TRBJ2-4, with 8 bases matching TRBD1. The J segment lost 0 bases and the V segment lost 0 bases, leaving 4 bases of the junction unmatched. CDR1 SGHTA and CDR2 FQGNSA come from the germline V gene. This CDR3 spans 17 amino acids. The CDR3 loop is CASSLAGTGKAKNIQYF. CDR3 nucleotides: TGTGCCAGCAGCTTAGCAGGGACAGGCAAAGCCAAAAACATTCAGTACTTC.

The gene calls are TRBV5-1 and TRBJ2-1; 7 bases map to TRBD2. This CDR3 has 15 amino acids. V trimming: 5 bases; J trimming: 5 bases; junction bases outside the gene matches: 10. Germline V gene lookup returns CDR1 SGHRS and CDR2 YFSETQ. The CDR3 DNA is TGCGCCAGCAGACCCCGGGCGGGGGAAGACAATGAGCAGTTCTTC. Protein sequence: CASRPRAGEDNEQFF.

The gene calls are TRBV11-2 and TRBJ2-1; 10 bases are shared with TRBD2. The V gene's germline CDR1 is SGHAT and CDR2 FQNNGV. V shed 5 bases and J 9 bases; nucleotides not matched to a gene: 10. This CDR3 contains 15 residues. The chain's CDR3 is CASSPDPSGGREQFF. CDR3 nucleotide sequence: TGTGCCAGCAGCCCAGATCCTAGCGGGGGACGTGAGCAGTTCTTC.

This chain joins TRBV29-1 and TRBJ2-3; 7 nucleotides agree with TRBD2. V trimming: 5 bases; J trimming: 2 bases; junction bases outside the gene matches: 13. The CDR3 is 16 residues long. Germline V gene data show CDR1 as SQVTM and CDR2 as ANQGSEA. For the CDR3, the DNA is TGCAGCGTTTGGACTGGGAGGGACGCCTTCACAGATACGCAGTATTTT. This encodes CSVWTGRDAFTDTQYF.

The chain recombines TRBV9 with TRBJ1-2, with D tentatively TRBD1 (5 bases). Germline CDR1 reads SGDLS; CDR2 reads YYNGEE. The CDR3 runs 14 residues. Trimming removed 0 bases from V and 6 bases from J, with 12 bases in between. CDR3 region: CASSVDGREDGYTF. The CDR3 DNA sequence: TGTGCCAGCAGCGTAGACGGCAGGGAAGATGGCTACACCTTC.

V gene TRBV11-3 combines with J gene TRBJ2-7, with 12 bases fitting TRBD1. The J segment lost 6 bases and the V segment lost 5 bases, leaving 8 bases of the junction unmatched. The germline V gene encodes CDR1 SGHNT and CDR2 YENEEA. The CDR3 has 15 amino acids. The DNA of the CDR3 is TGTGCCAGCAGCCAGGGGACAGGGGGCAGGGCCGAGCAGTACTTC. Translated, it gives CASSQGTGGRAEQYF.

The rearrangement joins TRBV7-9 to TRBJ2-1, with D possibly matching TRBD2 (5 bases). The CDR3 runs to 17 residues. V lost 2 bases and J lost 9, with 23 bases in between. From germline, CDR1 is SEHNR and CDR2 FQNEAQ (reference sequence). The CDR3 DNA reads TGTGCCAGCAGCTTACCCCAGCTAACCCGACCAGGAGGTGAGCAGTTCTTC. This gives the protein CASSLPQLTRPGGEQFF. Supplemented by reference TRBV7-9 and TRBJ2-1, the full variable domain reads DTGVSQNPRHKITKRGQNVTFRCDPISEHNRLYWYRQTLGQGPEFLTYFQNEAQLEKSRLLSDRFSAERPKGSFSTLEIQRTEQGDSAMYLCASSLPQLTRPGGEQFFGPGTRLTVL.

This chain connects TRBV6-5 to TRBJ2-7; the match to TRBD2 covers 13 bases. The CDR3 is made up of 15 amino acids. Germline CDR1 reads MNHEY; CDR2 reads SVGAGI. After removal of 4 bases from V and 4 bases from J, the junction contained 4 bases not matched to a gene. CDR3 in amino acids: CASSSQTSGRYEQYF. CDR3 nucleotides: TGTGCCAGCAGTTCTCAGACTAGCGGGAGGTACGAGCAGTACTTC.

The chain employs TRBV28 and TRBJ1-4, with 7 bases aligning to TRBD1. V dropped 4 bases and J dropped 8; count of bases not matched to a gene: 10. Per germline, CDR1 MDHEN and CDR2 SYDVKM. The CDR3 contains 15 residues. CDR3 residues: CASSSLDRAEEKLFF. CDR3 bases: TGTGCCAGCAGTTCTCTAGACAGGGCGGAAGAAAAACTGTTTTTT.

V is TRBV10-3 and J is TRBJ1-5; D is perhaps TRBD1 (5 bases). The CDR3 sequence is 16 residues long. Trimming took 3 bases from V and 7 from J, leaving 19 bases between them. Germline values: CDR1 ENHRY, CDR2 SYGVKD. The CDR3 DNA follows: TGTGCCATCAGTGACTCGGCCGACAGTCCACAACAGCCCCAGCATTTT. Amino acids: CAISDSADSPQQPQHF.

The chain combines TRBV29-1 with TRBJ2-5; perhaps TRBD2 as D (5 bases). The DNA end is more similar to TRBJ2-7, so the J call may be wrong. This CDR3 is 11 amino acids long. Germline V gives CDR1 SQVTM, CDR2 ANQGSEA. The CDR3 here is CSVARGYEQYF. Written as DNA, the CDR3 is TGCAGCGTTGCCCGCGGGTACGAGCAGTACTTC.

This chain links TRBV9 with TRBJ2-2; D is undetermined. Germline V gives CDR1 SGDLS, CDR2 YYNGEE. The CDR3 is 13 amino acids. The V end lost 3 bases, the J end lost 5 bases, and 8 bases lay between the germline ends. The CDR3 here is CASSATVTGELFF. CDR3 nucleotide sequence: TGTGCCAGCAGCGCAACGGTTACCGGGGAGCTGTTTTTT.

The chain has TRBV5-1 and TRBJ2-1, with no clear D. Trimming cost V 0 bases and J 0 bases, with 7 bases left between them. The V gene's germline CDR1 is SGHRS and CDR2 YFSETQ. The CDR3 extends over 15 amino acids. CDR3 sequence: CASSLVVNSYNEQFF. The CDR3 DNA follows: TGCGCCAGCAGCTTGGTAGTCAACTCCTACAATGAGCAGTTCTTC.

The chain joins TRBV5-1 to TRBJ1-4; possibly TRBD1 for D (5 bases). Germline V CDR1 and CDR2: SGHRS, YFSETQ. V lost 7 bases to trimming and J lost 7 bases, with 17 bases between them. The CDR3 contains 14 residues. The CDR3, as DNA: TGCGCCAGCGGAAGGACGTCGGGGGGTGAAAAACTGTTTTTT. Translating it yields CASGRTSGGEKLFF. Full variable domain (outside the CDR3, taken from reference TRBV5-1 and TRBJ1-4): KAGVTQTPRYLIKTRGQQVTLSCSPISGHRSVSWYQQTPGQGLQFLFEYFSETQRNKGNFPGRFSGRQFSNSRSEMNVSTLELGDSALYLCASGRTSGGEKLFFGSGTQLSVL.

The chain is built from TRBV7-6 and TRBJ2-3, with 8 bases identical to TRBD2. The V segment lost 1 base and the J segment 0 bases; nucleotides outside the gene matches: 9. Germline lookup yields CDR1 SGHVS and CDR2 FNYEAQ. This CDR3 has 18 residues. CDR3 bases: TGTGCCAGCAGCTTAGGCGGGGGGCCAGCTTGGAGCACAGATACGCAGTATTTT. It translates to CASSLGGGPAWSTDTQYF.

A remark on this clone: Because the CDR3 is missing its conserved closing phenylalanine or tryptophan, this is likely a read error. The chain couples TRBV7-2 to TRBJ1-5, with 9 bases identical to TRBD1. The CDR3 spans 15 residues. The J segment lost 8 bases and the V segment lost 5 bases, leaving 10 bases of the junction unmatched. Germline V gene lookup returns CDR1 SGHTA and CDR2 FQGNSA. The CDR3 DNA follows: TGTGCCAGCAGCCTGTCCGGGACAGGGAATAAGCCCCAGCATCTT. This codes for CASSLSGTGNKPQHL.

V usage is TRBV6-5 and J usage is TRBJ2-5; D might be TRBD1 (5 bases). This CDR3 contains 13 residues. Germline V CDR1 and CDR2: MNHEY, SVGAGI. Trimming removed 3 bases from V and 2 bases from J, with 7 bases in between. This chain's CDR3 is CASSYTGQETQYF. For the CDR3, the DNA is TGTGCCAGCAGTTATACAGGACAAGAGACCCAGTACTTC.

V gene TRBV4-2 combines with J gene TRBJ2-5; TRBD2 agrees at 8 bases. This CDR3 spans 16 amino acids. Germline CDR1 and CDR2: LGHNA and YNFKEQ. V was clipped by 4 bases and J by 1 base; unmatched bases: 8. The CDR3 reads CASSPGETSVQETQYF. For the CDR3, the DNA is TGTGCCAGCAGCCCGGGCGAGACTAGCGTCCAAGAGACCCAGTACTTC.

The chain is built from TRBV28 and TRBJ2-7; D is unresolved. The ends were cut back, 5 bases at V and 7 bases at J, with 21 bases in the middle. Looked up from germline, CDR1 is MDHEN and CDR2 is SYDVKM. This CDR3 contains 15 residues. This CDR3 reads CASSRMTNSQHEQYF. In nucleotides, the CDR3 is TGTGCCAGCAGTCGTATGACAAATTCGCAACATGAGCAGTACTTC.

V usage is TRBV19 and J usage is TRBJ2-4; 8 bases are shared with TRBD2. Per germline, CDR1 LNHDA and CDR2 SQIVND (reference sequence). The CDR3 contains 17 residues. J was trimmed by 2 bases and V by 3 bases; bases with no gene match: 9. The chain's CDR3 is CASSMVYGGGPKNIQYF. Written as DNA, the CDR3 is TGTGCCAGTAGTATGGTCTACGGGGGGGGACCCAAAAACATTCAGTACTTC.

This sequence joins TRBV4-2 and TRBJ1-1, with D hard to call. V dropped 1 base and J dropped 0 bases, with 3 bases sitting between them. Germline CDR1 and CDR2: LGHNA and YNFKEQ. This CDR3 comprises 13 residues. The CDR3 protein is CASSQVVNTEAFF. The CDR3 nucleotides read TGTGCCAGCAGCCAAGTAGTGAACACTGAAGCTTTCTTT.

The chain carries TRBV29-1 and TRBJ2-1, with TRBD1 identical over 7 bases. V lost 6 bases, J lost 3 bases, and 14 bases stayed unmatched. Germline V gene lookup returns CDR1 SQVTM and CDR2 ANQGSEA. This CDR3 is 16 amino acids long. The CDR3 nucleotides read TGCAGCGTCCAGACCTCAGGGACAGCGAACTACAATGAGCAGTTCTTC. This gives the protein CSVQTSGTANYNEQFF.

The rearrangement uses TRBV30 and TRBJ2-1; TRBD1 agrees at 7 bases. The CDR3 covers 16 residues. CDR1 is GTSNPN, CDR2 SVGIG, per germline (reference sequence). After removal of 3 bases from V and 0 bases from J, the junction contained 8 bases not matched to a gene. The CDR3 nucleotides read TGTGCCTGGAGGGAGAGGGGGCCCCGCTCCTACAATGAGCAGTTCTTC. Translated: CAWRERGPRSYNEQFF.

The rearrangement uses TRBV21-1 and TRBJ2-1; no check of the table's D call, TRBD2, against the DNA was made. TRBV21-1 is a pseudogene. The length of the CDR3 is 15 residues. The DNA for the CDR3 is TGTGCCAGCAGCACCAAGGGAGGGGGTTACAATGAGCAGTTCTTC. Its protein product is CASSTKGGGYNEQFF.

The chain joins TRBV2 to TRBJ2-1; 11 bases fit TRBD2. Germline CDR1 reads SNHLY; CDR2 reads FYNNEI. V shed 3 bases and J 5 bases; nucleotides not matched to a gene: 3. CDR3 size: 15 residues. CDR3 sequence: CASSEELAGDNEQFF. The DNA for the CDR3 is TGTGCCAGCAGTGAGGAACTAGCGGGAGACAATGAGCAGTTCTTC.

The V gene is TRBV4-2, the J gene TRBJ2-1, with 8 bases aligning to TRBD1. This CDR3 contains 16 residues. V was pared by 7 bases and J by 10 bases, with 18 bases of the junction left unmatched. Germline values: CDR1 LGHNA, CDR2 YNFKEQ. This CDR3 is CASTRNSQGEGPEQFF. CDR3 DNA sequence: TGTGCCAGCACCCGAAATTCACAGGGGGAAGGGCCCGAGCAGTTCTTC.

The V gene is TRBV7-9, the J gene TRBJ1-2, with no clear D. In germline, CDR1 is SEHNR, CDR2 FQNEAQ (reference sequence). V was cut by 1 base and J by 4 bases, with 16 bases left in between. This CDR3 is 16 amino acids long. The DNA of the CDR3 is TGTGCCAGCAGCTTAGTGATGCGGGGATTCGTCTATGGCTACACCTTC. It translates to CASSLVMRGFVYGYTF.

The chain has TRBV4-3 and TRBJ1-1; 7 bases are shared with TRBD1. The CDR3 is made up of 14 amino acids. Germline values: CDR1 LGHNA, CDR2 YSLEER. The ends lost 2 bases at V and 8 bases at J; junction bases unmatched: 8. The CDR3 DNA sequence: TGCGCCAGCAGCCAAACCCGGGACAGCCTAGAAGCTTTCTTT. Protein sequence: CASSQTRDSLEAFF.